Described below is a single T cell receptor (beta chain) sequence and its context. Libraries were prepared by immunoSEQ multiplex PCR; TCRdb keeps only in-frame clonotypes and omits some of them. The sample yields tens of thousands of clones, approximately 88% seen once. The sample originates from a study of T cell responses to AZD1222 COVID-19 vaccine. This receptor was taken from an adult who received the AZD1222 COVID-19 vaccine. Here the sequenced sample was peripheral blood, taken 28 days after the second AZD1222 dose.

CDR3 amino acids: CASSQELSSRETQYF. CDR3 coding DNA: TGCGCCAGCAGCCAAGAACTCTCGAGCCGAGAGACCCAGTACTTC. The rearrangement joins TRBV4-3 to TRBJ2-5, with D hard to call. Germline V gene data show CDR1 as LGHNA and CDR2 as YSLEER. The CDR3 extends over 15 amino acids. V was cut by 0 bases and J by 4 bases, with 12 bases left in between.